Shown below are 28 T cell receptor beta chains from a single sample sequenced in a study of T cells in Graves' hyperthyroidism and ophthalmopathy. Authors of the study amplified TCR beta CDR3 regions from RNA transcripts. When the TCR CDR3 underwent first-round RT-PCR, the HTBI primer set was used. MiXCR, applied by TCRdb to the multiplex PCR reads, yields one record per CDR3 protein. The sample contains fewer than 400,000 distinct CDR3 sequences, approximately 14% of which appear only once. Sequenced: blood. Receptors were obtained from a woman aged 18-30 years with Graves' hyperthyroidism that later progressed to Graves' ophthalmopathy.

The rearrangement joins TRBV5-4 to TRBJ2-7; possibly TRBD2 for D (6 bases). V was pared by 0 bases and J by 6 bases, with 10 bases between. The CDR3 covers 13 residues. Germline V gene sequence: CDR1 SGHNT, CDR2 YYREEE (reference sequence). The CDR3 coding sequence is TGTGCCAGCAGCTTGGTTGGAGGGTCCGAGCAGTACTTC. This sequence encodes CASSLVGGSEQYF.

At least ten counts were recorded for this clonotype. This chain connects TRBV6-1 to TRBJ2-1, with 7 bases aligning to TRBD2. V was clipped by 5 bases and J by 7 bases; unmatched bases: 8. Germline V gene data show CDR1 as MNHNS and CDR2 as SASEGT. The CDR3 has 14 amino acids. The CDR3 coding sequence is TGTGCCAGCAGTTCTAGCGGTTTCACGAATGAGCAGTTCTTC. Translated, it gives CASSSSGFTNEQFF.

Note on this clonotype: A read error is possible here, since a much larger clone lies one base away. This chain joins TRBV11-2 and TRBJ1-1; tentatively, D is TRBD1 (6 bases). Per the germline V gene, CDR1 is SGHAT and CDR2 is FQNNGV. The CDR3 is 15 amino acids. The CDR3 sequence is CASSPNRALNTEVFF. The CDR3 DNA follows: TGTGCCAGCAGCCCCAACAGGGCTCTGAACACTGAAGTTTTCTTT. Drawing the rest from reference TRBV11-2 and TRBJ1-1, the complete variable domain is EAGVAQSPRYKIIEKRQSVAFWCNPISGHATLYWYQQILGQGPKLLIQFQNNGVVDDSQLPKDRFSAERLKGVDSTLKIQPAKLEDSAVYLCASSPNRALNTEVFFGQGTRLTVV.

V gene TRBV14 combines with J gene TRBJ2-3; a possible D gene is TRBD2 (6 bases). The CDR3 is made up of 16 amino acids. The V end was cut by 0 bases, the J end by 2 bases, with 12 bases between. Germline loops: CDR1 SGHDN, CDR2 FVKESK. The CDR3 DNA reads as TGTGCCAGCAGCCAAGATGTTAGCGGTTACACAGATACGCAGTATTTT. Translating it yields CASSQDVSGYTDTQYF. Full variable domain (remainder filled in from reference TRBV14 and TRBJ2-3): EAGVTQFPSHSVIEKGQTVTLRCDPISGHDNLYWYRRVMGKEIKFLLHFVKESKQDESGMPNNRFLAERTGGTYSTLKVQPAELEDSGVYFCASSQDVSGYTDTQYFGPGTRLTVL.

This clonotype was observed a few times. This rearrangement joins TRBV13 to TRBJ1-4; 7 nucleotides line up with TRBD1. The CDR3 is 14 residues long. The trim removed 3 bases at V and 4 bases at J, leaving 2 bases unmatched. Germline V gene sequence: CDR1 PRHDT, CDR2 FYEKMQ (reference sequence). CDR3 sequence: CASSFRDSNEKLFF. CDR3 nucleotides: TGTGCCAGCAGCTTCCGGGACAGTAATGAAAAACTGTTTTTT.

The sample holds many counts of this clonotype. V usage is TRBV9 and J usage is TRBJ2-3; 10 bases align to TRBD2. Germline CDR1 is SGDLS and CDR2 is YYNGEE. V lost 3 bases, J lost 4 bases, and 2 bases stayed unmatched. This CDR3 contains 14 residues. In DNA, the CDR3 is TGTGCCAGCAGCGCTAGCGGGAGCGCAGATACGCAGTATTTT. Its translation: CASSASGSADTQYF.

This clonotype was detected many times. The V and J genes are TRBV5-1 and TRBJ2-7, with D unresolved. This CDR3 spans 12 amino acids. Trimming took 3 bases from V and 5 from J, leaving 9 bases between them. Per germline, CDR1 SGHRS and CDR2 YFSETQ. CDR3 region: CASSYRGHEQYF. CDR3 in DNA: TGCGCCAGCAGCTATAGAGGCCACGAGCAGTACTTC.

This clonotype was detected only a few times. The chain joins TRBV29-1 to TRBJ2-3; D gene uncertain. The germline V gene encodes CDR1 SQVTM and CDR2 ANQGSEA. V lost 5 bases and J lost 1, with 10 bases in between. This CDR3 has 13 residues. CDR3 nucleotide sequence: TGCAGCGTTTCCGGGTCAGGCACAGATACGCAGTATTTT. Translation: CSVSGSGTDTQYF.

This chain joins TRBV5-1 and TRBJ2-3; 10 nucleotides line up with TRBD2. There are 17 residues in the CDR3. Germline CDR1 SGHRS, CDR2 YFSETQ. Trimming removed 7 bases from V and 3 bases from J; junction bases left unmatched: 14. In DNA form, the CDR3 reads TGCGCCAGCGTTGAGGGGGCTAGCGGGAGTGGAACAGATACGCAGTATTTT. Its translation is CASVEGASGSGTDTQYF.

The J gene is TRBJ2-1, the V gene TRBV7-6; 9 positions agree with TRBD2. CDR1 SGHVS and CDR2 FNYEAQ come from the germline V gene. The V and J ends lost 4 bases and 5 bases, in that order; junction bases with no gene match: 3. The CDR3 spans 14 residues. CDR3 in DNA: TGTGCCAGCAGCTCGGGACTAGCCAACAATGAGCAGTTCTTC. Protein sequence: CASSSGLANNEQFF.

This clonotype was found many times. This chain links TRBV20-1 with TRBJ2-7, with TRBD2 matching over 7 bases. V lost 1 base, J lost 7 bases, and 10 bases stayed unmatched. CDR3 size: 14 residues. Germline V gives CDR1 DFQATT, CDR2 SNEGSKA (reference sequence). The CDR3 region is CSARGGGSVGEQYF. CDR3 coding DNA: TGCAGTGCTAGAGGAGGCGGGAGCGTTGGGGAGCAGTACTTC.

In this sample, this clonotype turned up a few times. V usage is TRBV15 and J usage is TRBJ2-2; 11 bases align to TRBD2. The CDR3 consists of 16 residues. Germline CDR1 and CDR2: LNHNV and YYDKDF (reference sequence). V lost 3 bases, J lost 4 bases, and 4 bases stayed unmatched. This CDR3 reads CATSSRLAGPTGELFF. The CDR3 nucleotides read TGTGCCACCAGCAGTAGACTAGCGGGACCCACCGGGGAGCTGTTTTTT.

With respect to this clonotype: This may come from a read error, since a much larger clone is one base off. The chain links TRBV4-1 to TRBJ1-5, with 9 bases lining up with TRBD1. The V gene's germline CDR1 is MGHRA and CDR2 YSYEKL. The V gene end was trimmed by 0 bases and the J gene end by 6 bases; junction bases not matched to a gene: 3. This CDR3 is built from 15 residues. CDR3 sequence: CASSQETGGIQPQHF. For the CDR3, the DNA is TGCGCCAGCAGCCAAGAGACAGGGGGAATTCAGCCCCAGCATTTT.

The CDR3 sequence is CAWSRGVSSYEQYF. CDR3 DNA: TGTGCCTGGAGTCGGGGGGTTAGCTCCTACGAGCAGTACTTC. The rearrangement joins TRBV30 to TRBJ2-7, with TRBD2 identical over 7 bases. The trim removed 2 bases at V and 0 bases at J, leaving 4 bases unmatched. The CDR3 is 14 residues long. CDR1 and CDR2 (germline): GTSNPN, SVGIG (reference sequence). Drawing the rest from reference TRBV30 and TRBJ2-7, the complete variable domain is SQTIHQWPATLVQPVGSPLSLECTVEGTSNPNLYWYRQAAGRGLQLLFYSVGIGQISSEVPQNLSASRPQDRQFILSSKKLLLSDSGFYLCAWSRGVSSYEQYFGPGTRLTVT.

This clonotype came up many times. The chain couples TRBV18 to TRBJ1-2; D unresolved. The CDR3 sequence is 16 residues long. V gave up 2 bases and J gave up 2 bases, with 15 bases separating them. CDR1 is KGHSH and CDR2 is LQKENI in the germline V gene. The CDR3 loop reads CASSPLVESPNYGYTF. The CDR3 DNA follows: TGTGCCAGCTCACCATTAGTCGAGAGTCCCAACTATGGCTACACCTTC.

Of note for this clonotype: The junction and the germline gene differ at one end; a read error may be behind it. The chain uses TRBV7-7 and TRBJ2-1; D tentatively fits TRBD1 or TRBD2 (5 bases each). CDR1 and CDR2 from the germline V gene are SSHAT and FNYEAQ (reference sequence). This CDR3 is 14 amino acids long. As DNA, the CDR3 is TGTGCTAGCAGCCCCGAGGTTGGGGGCAATGAGCAGTTCTTC. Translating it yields CASSPEVGGNEQFF.

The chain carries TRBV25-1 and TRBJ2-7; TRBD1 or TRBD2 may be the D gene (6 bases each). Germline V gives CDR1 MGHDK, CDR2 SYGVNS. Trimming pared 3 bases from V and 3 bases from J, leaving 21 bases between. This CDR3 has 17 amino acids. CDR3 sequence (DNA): TGTGCCAGCAGTGACTTAAATGATGGAGGGACATACTACGAGCAGTACTTC. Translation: CASSDLNDGGTYYEQYF.

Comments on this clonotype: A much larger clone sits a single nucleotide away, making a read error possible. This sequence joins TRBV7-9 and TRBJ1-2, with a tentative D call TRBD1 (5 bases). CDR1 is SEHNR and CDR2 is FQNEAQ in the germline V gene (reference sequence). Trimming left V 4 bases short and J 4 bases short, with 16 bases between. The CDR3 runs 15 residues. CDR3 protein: CASSSRGRAIYGYTF. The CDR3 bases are TGTGCCAGCAGCTCAAGAGGCAGGGCGATCTATGGCTACACCTTC.

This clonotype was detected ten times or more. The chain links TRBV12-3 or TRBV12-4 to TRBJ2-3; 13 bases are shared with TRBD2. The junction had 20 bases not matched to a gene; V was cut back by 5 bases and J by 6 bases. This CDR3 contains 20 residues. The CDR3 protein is CASSPLGLAGAHHTQDTQYF. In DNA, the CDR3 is TGTGCCAGCAGTCCCTTAGGACTAGCGGGAGCCCATCACACACAGGATACGCAGTATTTT.

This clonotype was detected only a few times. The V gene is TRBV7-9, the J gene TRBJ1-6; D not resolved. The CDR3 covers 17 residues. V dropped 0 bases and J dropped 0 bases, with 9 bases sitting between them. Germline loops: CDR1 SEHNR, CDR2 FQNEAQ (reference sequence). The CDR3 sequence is CASSLAVLSSYNSPLHF. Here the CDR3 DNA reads TGTGCCAGCAGCTTAGCAGTTTTGAGCTCCTATAATTCACCCCTCCACTTT.

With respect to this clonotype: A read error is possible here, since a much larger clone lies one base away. CDR3 coding DNA: TGCAGTGCTAGAGCCCACTTCACAGATACGCAGTATTTT. Translating gives CSARAHFTDTQYF. This chain joins TRBV20-1 and TRBJ2-3, with D hard to call. CDR3 length: 13 amino acids. From germline, CDR1 is DFQATT and CDR2 SNEGSKA (reference sequence). Trimming removed 1 base from V and 2 bases from J, with 7 bases in between.

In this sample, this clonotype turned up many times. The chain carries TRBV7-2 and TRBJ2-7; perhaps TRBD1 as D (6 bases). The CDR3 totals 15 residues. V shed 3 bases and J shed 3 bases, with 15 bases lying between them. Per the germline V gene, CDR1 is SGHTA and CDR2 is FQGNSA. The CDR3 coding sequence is TGTGCCAGCAGCTTCCGGGACACCTCCCTCTACGAGCAGTACTTC. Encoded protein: CASSFRDTSLYEQYF.

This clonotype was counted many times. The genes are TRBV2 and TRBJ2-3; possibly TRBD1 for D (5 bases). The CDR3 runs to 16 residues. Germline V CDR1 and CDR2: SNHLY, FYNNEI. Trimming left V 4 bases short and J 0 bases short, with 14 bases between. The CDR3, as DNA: TGTGCCAGCAGTGTAAGGGGATCAACTAGCACAGATACGCAGTATTTT. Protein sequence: CASSVRGSTSTDTQYF.

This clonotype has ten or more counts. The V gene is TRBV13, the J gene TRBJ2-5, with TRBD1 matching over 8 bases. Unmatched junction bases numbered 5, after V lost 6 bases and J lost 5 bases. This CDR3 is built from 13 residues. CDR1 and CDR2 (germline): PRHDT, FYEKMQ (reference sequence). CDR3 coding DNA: TGTGCCAGCAGACAGGGGGAGGTGGAGACCCAGTACTTC. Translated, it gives CASRQGEVETQYF.

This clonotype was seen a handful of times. DNA of the CDR3: TGCGCCAGCAGCCAAGATTTCTTCCCCGGGGGGCCAGCTGAAGCTTTCTTT. Protein sequence: CASSQDFFPGGPAEAFF. The V and J genes are TRBV4-3 and TRBJ1-1, with D perhaps matching TRBD1 (6 bases). The CDR3 runs 17 residues. The ends were cut back, 0 bases at V and 6 bases at J, with 20 bases in the middle. CDR1 and CDR2 from the germline V gene are LGHNA and YSLEER.

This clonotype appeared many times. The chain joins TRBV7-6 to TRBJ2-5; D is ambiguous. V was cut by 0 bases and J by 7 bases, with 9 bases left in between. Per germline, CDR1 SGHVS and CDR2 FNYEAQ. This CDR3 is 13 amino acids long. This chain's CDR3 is CASSLAESGTQYF. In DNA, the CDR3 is TGTGCCAGCAGCTTAGCGGAGTCTGGGACCCAGTACTTC.

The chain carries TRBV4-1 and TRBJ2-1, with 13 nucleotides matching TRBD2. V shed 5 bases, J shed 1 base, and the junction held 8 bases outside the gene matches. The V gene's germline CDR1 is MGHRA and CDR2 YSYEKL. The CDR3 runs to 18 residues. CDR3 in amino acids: CASSKPGLAGSSYNEQFF. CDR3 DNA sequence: TGCGCCAGCAGCAAACCGGGACTAGCGGGATCATCCTACAATGAGCAGTTCTTC.

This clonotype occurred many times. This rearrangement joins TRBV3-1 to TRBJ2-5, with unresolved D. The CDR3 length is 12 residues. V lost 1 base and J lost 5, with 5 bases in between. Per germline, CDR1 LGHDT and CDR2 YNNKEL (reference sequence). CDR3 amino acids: CASSQVDETQYF. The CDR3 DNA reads TGTGCCAGCAGCCAAGTCGACGAGACCCAGTACTTC.